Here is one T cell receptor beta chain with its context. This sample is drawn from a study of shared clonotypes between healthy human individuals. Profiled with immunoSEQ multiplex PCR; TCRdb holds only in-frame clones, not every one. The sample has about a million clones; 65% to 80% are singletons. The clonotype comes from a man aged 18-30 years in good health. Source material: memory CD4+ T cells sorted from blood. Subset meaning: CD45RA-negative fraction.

The CDR3 DNA is TGTGCCAGCCTTACTAGGAACACTGAAGCTTTCTTT. This gives the protein CASLTRNTEAFF. This chain uses TRBV28 with TRBJ1-1; D remains unclear. This CDR3 is 12 amino acids long. V gave up 8 bases and J gave up 1 base, with 8 bases separating them. Germline CDR1 and CDR2: MDHEN and SYDVKM.